These 25 T cell receptor beta chains came from one sample sequenced in a study of blood T cells in healthy people across ages. Through a sample-barcoded 5' primer and a J-beta primer mix, a second PCR was run for roughly 6 to 12 cycles. TCRdb ran MiXCR on the 5' RACE reads and lists one entry per CDR3 protein. The table lists under 750,000 distinct CDR3 sequences, less than 60% of them singletons. The sequenced material came from blood. The origin of the receptors is an elderly man in good health.

J is TRBJ1-2 and V is TRBV6-2 or TRBV6-3; the D gene is possibly TRBD1 (5 bases). Germline V CDR1 and CDR2: MNHEY, SVGEGT. The length of the CDR3 is 14 residues. V lost 2 bases and J lost 4, with 11 bases in between. CDR3 sequence reads: CASSYARERYGYTF. The CDR3 DNA sequence: TGTGCCAGCAGTTACGCCAGGGAGCGCTATGGCTACACCTTC.

The V call is TRBV9, the J call TRBJ1-1; D remains ambiguous. CDR3 length: 15 residues. Germline loops: CDR1 SGDLS, CDR2 YYNGEE. V was cut by 4 bases and J by 4 bases, with 17 bases left in between. CDR3 in amino acids: CASSLGPPAGTEAFF. The CDR3 coding sequence is TGTGCCAGCAGCTTAGGACCACCCGCTGGCACTGAAGCTTTCTTT. The variable domain in full, with the rest retrieved from reference TRBV9 and TRBJ1-1, is DSGVTQTPKHLITATGQRVTLRCSPRSGDLSVYWYQQSLDQGLQFLIQYYNGEERAKGNILERFSAQQFPDLHSELNLSSLELGDSALYFCASSLGPPAGTEAFFGQGTRLTVV.

The sample holds a few counts of this clonotype. The gene calls are TRBV4-1 and TRBJ1-6; unclear D gene. The V end was cut by 10 bases, the J end by 5 bases, with 12 bases between. The CDR3 has 13 amino acids. CDR1 is MGHRA and CDR2 is YSYEKL in the germline V gene. The CDR3 is CATSAVDNSPLHF. CDR3 sequence (DNA): TGCGCCACCTCGGCCGTCGATAATTCACCCCTCCACTTT.

The rearrangement links TRBV4-1 to TRBJ2-3, with 10 bases that match TRBD2. The CDR3 is made up of 17 amino acids. V shed 4 bases and J 4 bases; nucleotides not matched to a gene: 11. Germline CDR1 reads MGHRA; CDR2 reads YSYEKL. The CDR3 spells CASSRPGERGGPDTQYF. The CDR3 region has the DNA TGCGCCAGCAGCCGCCCCGGCGAGCGGGGGGGCCCAGATACGCAGTATTTT.

The chain couples TRBV6-2 or TRBV6-3 to TRBJ2-5; TRBD1 aligns across 8 bases. The DNA matches TRBJ2-7 better at its end, which makes the J call doubtful. The CDR3 contains 15 residues. CDR1 MNHEY and CDR2 SVGEGT come from the germline V gene. The CDR3 DNA follows: TGTGCCAGCAGTTACGGCAGGGGGCCTTCCTACGAGCAGTACTTC. It is translated as CASSYGRGPSYEQYF.

The chain links TRBV6-2 or TRBV6-3 to TRBJ1-5; weak D call: TRBD1 (6 bases). The V and J ends lost 6 bases and 5 bases respectively, with 20 bases between them. The CDR3 runs 16 residues. Germline V gene lookup returns CDR1 MNHEY and CDR2 SVGEGT. The CDR3 nucleotides read TGTGCCAGCAGCCGCCTTAAGGGGGGGGGCGATCAGCCCCAGCATTTT. Its protein is CASSRLKGGGDQPQHF.

Comments on this clonotype: A much larger clone differs from this one at a single base, so this may be a read error. The chain joins TRBV6-5 to TRBJ1-4; the D gene is possibly TRBD1 (6 bases). Germline loops: CDR1 MNHEY, CDR2 SVGAGI. V was trimmed by 4 bases and J by 3 bases, leaving 15 bases between them. The CDR3 sequence is 16 residues long. CDR3 sequence reads: CASSWGATAANEKLFF. DNA of the CDR3: TGTGCCAGCAGTTGGGGGGCAACCGCGGCTAATGAAAAACTGTTTTTT.

The rearrangement uses TRBV20-1 and TRBJ1-5, with 7 bases matching TRBD1. The V and J ends lost 2 bases and 1 base, in that order; junction bases with no gene match: 14. CDR1 DFQATT and CDR2 SNEGSKA come from the germline V gene (reference sequence). CDR3 length: 18 amino acids. CDR3 DNA sequence: TGCAGTGCTAGAAACCAAGGACAGGCAAGTCTGAGCAATCAGCCCCAGCATTTT. It translates to CSARNQGQASLSNQPQHF.

In its sample, this clonotype was seen many times. The V call is TRBV7-9, the J call TRBJ2-7, with D hard to call. V lost 1 base and J lost 1, with 11 bases in between. From germline, CDR1 is SEHNR and CDR2 FQNEAQ (reference sequence). The CDR3 loop spans 15 amino acids. The CDR3 loop is CASSLDGVGSYEQYF. In nucleotides, the CDR3 is TGTGCCAGCAGCTTAGACGGCGTTGGATCCTACGAGCAGTACTTC.

The CDR3 here is CSARGTEGTNEKLFF. The CDR3 coding sequence is TGCAGTGCTAGGGGGACAGAAGGGACTAATGAAAAACTGTTTTTT. The V call is TRBV20-1, the J call TRBJ1-4, with 7 bases matching TRBD1. The J segment lost 2 bases and the V segment lost 3 bases, leaving 6 bases of the junction unmatched. The germline V gene has CDR1 DFQATT and CDR2 SNEGSKA (reference sequence). The CDR3 is made up of 15 amino acids.

There are a few counts of this clonotype. The V call is TRBV7-9, the J call TRBJ1-2; 7 nucleotides line up with TRBD1. Germline CDR1 is SEHNR and CDR2 is FQNEAQ (reference sequence). V lost 2 bases to trimming and J lost 5 bases; unmatched junction nucleotides: 11. This CDR3 contains 16 residues. The CDR3 bases are TGTGCCAGCAGCTTACCACGGACAGGAAGGGAATATGGCTACACCTTC. Translating it yields CASSLPRTGREYGYTF.

The chain has TRBV7-9 and TRBJ2-1; tentative D call: TRBD2 (7 bases). This CDR3 has 14 residues. Germline CDR1 is SEHNR and CDR2 is FQNEAQ (reference sequence). With 4 bases removed from V and 8 bases from J, the gap between germline ends came to 15 bases. This CDR3 reads CASSWGGQLDEQFF. The DNA for the CDR3 is TGTGCCAGCAGCTGGGGGGGCCAGCTCGATGAGCAGTTCTTC.

V usage is TRBV18 and J usage is TRBJ1-4; a possible D gene is TRBD1 (6 bases). CDR3 size: 17 residues. Trimming cost V 3 bases and J 8 bases, with 22 bases left between them. Germline V gene sequence: CDR1 KGHSH, CDR2 LQKENI. Here the CDR3 reads CASSPRARTAQGEKLFF. CDR3 sequence (DNA): TGTGCCAGCTCACCGCGCGCGAGGACAGCCCAAGGGGAAAAACTGTTTTTT.

This sequence joins TRBV9 and TRBJ2-1, with a possible D match to TRBD2 (6 bases). The CDR3 has 15 amino acids. Looked up from germline, CDR1 is SGDLS and CDR2 is YYNGEE. The V gene lost 0 bases and the J gene lost 9 bases, with 16 bases spanning the gap. The CDR3 nucleotides read TGTGCCAGCAGCGTAGCGTATCGGAGGGGTACTGAGCAGTTCTTC. Translation: CASSVAYRRGTEQFF.

CDR3 loop: CASSLRPPEQFF. As DNA, the CDR3 is TGTGCCAGCAGCTTACGTCCTCCCGAGCAGTTCTTC. The rearrangement joins TRBV7-9 to TRBJ2-1; the D is unclear. V was trimmed by 2 bases and J by 10 bases, leaving 9 bases between them. From germline, CDR1 is SEHNR and CDR2 FQNEAQ (reference sequence). This CDR3 has 12 amino acids.

To note about this clonotype: Since a much larger clone is just one base distant, this may be a read error. This sequence joins TRBV6-5 and TRBJ2-4; TRBD1 aligns across 8 bases. There are 15 residues in the CDR3. J lost 7 bases, V lost 0 bases, and 5 bases had no gene match. Germline assignment: CDR1 MNHEY and CDR2 SVGAGI. The CDR3 loop reads CASSYSGAGGNIQYF. The CDR3 DNA reads as TGTGCCAGCAGTTACTCCGGGGCAGGGGGCAACATTCAGTACTTC.

Comments on this clonotype: A much larger clonotype is one base distant, so this may be a read error. The gene calls are TRBV29-1 and TRBJ2-5; TRBD2 is a possible D gene (7 bases). The V and J ends lost 4 bases and 4 bases respectively, with 16 bases between them. The CDR3 consists of 14 residues. Per germline, CDR1 SQVTM and CDR2 ANQGSEA. The CDR3 is CSVGGGGRGETQYF. In nucleotides, the CDR3 is TGCAGCGTTGGGGGGGGCGGGAGAGGAGAGACCCAGTACTTC.

The chain recombines TRBV21-1 with TRBJ1-1; the table's D call of TRBD1 was not tested on the DNA. TRBV21-1 counts as a pseudogene. The length of the CDR3 is 16 residues. This CDR3 reads CASSNFSRGRGTEAFF. CDR3 coding DNA: TGTGCCAGCAGCAACTTCTCCAGGGGGCGAGGCACTGAAGCTTTCTTT.

This clonotype was counted once. This chain uses TRBV14 with TRBJ2-5, with a possible D match to TRBD1 (7 bases). The better agreement between TRBJ2-4 and the DNA end casts doubt on the J call. CDR1 and CDR2 (germline): SGHDN, FVKESK. The CDR3 is 14 amino acids. CDR3 residues: CASSLQGGSNIQYF. DNA for the CDR3: TGTGCCAGCAGCCTCCAGGGGGGATCTAACATTCAGTACTTC.

This chain links TRBV5-4 with TRBJ2-1, with 8 bases fitting TRBD1. The CDR3 covers 17 residues. Germline lookup yields CDR1 SGHNT and CDR2 YYREEE (reference sequence). V shed 5 bases, J shed 7 bases, and the junction held 17 bases outside the gene matches. This CDR3 is CASSFTPGTGYKNEQFF. The DNA of the CDR3 is TGTGCCAGCAGTTTTACCCCCGGGACAGGCTATAAGAATGAGCAGTTCTTC. Full variable domain (outside the CDR3, taken from reference TRBV5-4 and TRBJ2-1): ETGVTQSPTHLIKTRGQQVTLRCSSQSGHNTVSWYQQALGQGPQFIFQYYREEENGRGNFPPRFSGLQFPNYSSELNVNALELDDSALYLCASSFTPGTGYKNEQFFGPGTRLTVL.

J is TRBJ2-3 and V is TRBV27, with a weak D call TRBD1 (5 bases). CDR1 is MNHEY and CDR2 is SMNVEV in the germline V gene (reference sequence). V shed 6 bases and J shed 3 bases, with 13 bases lying between them. The CDR3 is 14 residues long. CDR3 coding DNA: TGTGCCAGCAGGGTAGGCAGGGTGACAGATACGCAGTATTTT. Amino acids: CASRVGRVTDTQYF.

This chain uses TRBV10-3 with TRBJ2-1; D gene ambiguous. V lost 2 bases and J 8 bases, leaving 13 bases between the germline ends. The germline V gene has CDR1 ENHRY and CDR2 SYGVKD. The CDR3 covers 14 residues. The CDR3 region is CAISEGIDTDEQFF. CDR3 DNA sequence: TGTGCCATCAGTGAGGGAATAGACACCGATGAGCAGTTCTTC.

On this clonotype itself: At one of its ends the junction is not consistent with the germline gene, which may arise from a read error. The gene calls are TRBV10-3 and TRBJ2-7, with D possibly being TRBD2 (5 bases). This CDR3 region has 14 residues. CDR1 ENHRY and CDR2 SYGVKD come from the germline V gene. The CDR3 here is CATSDRAGSSEQYF. CDR3 nucleotide sequence: TGTGCCACCAGCGACCGGGCGGGCTCCTCCGAGCAGTACTTC.

There are a few counts of this clonotype. The chain uses TRBV7-3 and TRBJ2-1; D is unresolved. V was pared by 0 bases and J by 7 bases, with 13 bases between. The CDR3 extends over 15 amino acids. CDR1 and CDR2 from the germline V gene are SGHTA and FQGTGA. CDR3 protein: CASSLTGSLGNEQFF. The CDR3 nucleotides read TGTGCCAGCAGCTTAACAGGATCCTTGGGGAATGAGCAGTTCTTC.

CDR3 nucleotides: TGTGCCAGCAGCGCATTAGTGGGTTTGGATGAGCAGTTCTTC. As protein: CASSALVGLDEQFF. This rearrangement joins TRBV7-3 to TRBJ2-1, with no clear D. V lost 5 bases and J lost 8, with 16 bases in between. Germline V lookup: CDR1 SGHTA, CDR2 FQGTGA. This CDR3 has 14 amino acids.